This entry lists 20 T cell receptor beta chains sequenced from one sample in a study of blood T cell repertoires in COVID-19 (dated by TCRdb to about 2020). Library preparation employed the immunoSEQ multiplex PCR assay. Entries here come from immuneACCESS through TCRdb and include only in-frame sequences with V and J called. Some clones fail to appear in such tables; in the studies checked, an unresolved V gene covers under half of the shortfall, and the cause of the remainder is unknown. The sample includes 65,000 to 85,000 clones, with roughly 84% observed a single time. Of the sample, about a tenth is held by the ten largest clones. Material: peripheral blood. All receptors derive from a woman between 18 and 29 years old with acute or convalescent COVID-19.

This clone occurred once. The chain links TRBV7-9 to TRBJ2-7, with 8 bases fitting TRBD1. The CDR3 is 14 amino acids. Germline V gene sequence: CDR1 SEHNR, CDR2 FQNEAQ (reference sequence). V lost 3 bases, J lost 2 bases, and 3 bases stayed unmatched. The CDR3 DNA follows: TGTGCCAGCAGCTTCGGGACAGGTCCCTACGAGCAGTACTTC. It yields the protein CASSFGTGPYEQYF.

The rearrangement links TRBV5-1 to TRBJ1-1; TRBD1 aligns across 8 bases. The CDR3 extends over 17 amino acids. Germline CDR1 reads SGHRS; CDR2 reads YFSETQ. The trim removed 1 base at V and 4 bases at J, leaving 12 bases unmatched. The CDR3 DNA reads TGCGCCAGCAGCTTGTGGGCAGGGGGCGGTACAGGCACTGAAGCTTTCTTT. As protein: CASSLWAGGGTGTEAFF. The full variable domain, in which reference TRBV5-1 and TRBJ1-1 provide the parts outside the CDR3, is KAGVTQTPRYLIKTRGQQVTLSCSPISGHRSVSWYQQTPGQGLQFLFEYFSETQRNKGNFPGRFSGRQFSNSRSEMNVSTLELGDSALYLCASSLWAGGGTGTEAFFGQGTRLTVV.

The genes are TRBV7-9 and TRBJ2-7; D gene ambiguous. Looked up from germline, CDR1 is SEHNR and CDR2 is FQNEAQ (reference sequence). The CDR3 extends over 12 amino acids. Trimming left V 0 bases short and J 5 bases short, with 5 bases between. CDR3 sequence (DNA): TGTGCCAGCAGCTTAGCGGGCCACGAGCAGTACTTC. It is translated as CASSLAGHEQYF. The full variable domain, its missing parts supplied by reference TRBV7-9 and TRBJ2-7, is DTGVSQNPRHKITKRGQNVTFRCDPISEHNRLYWYRQTLGQGPEFLTYFQNEAQLEKSRLLSDRFSAERPKGSFSTLEIQRTEQGDSAMYLCASSLAGHEQYFGPGTRLTVT.

V and J are TRBV6-5 and TRBJ1-1, with D uncertain. V lost 3 bases and J 8 bases, leaving 7 bases between the germline ends. This CDR3 has 11 residues. Germline loops: CDR1 MNHEY, CDR2 SVGAGI. Written as DNA, the CDR3 is TGTGCCAGCAGTTATCGGGGAGAAGCTTTCTTT. Translating it yields CASSYRGEAFF.

The chain has TRBV24-1 and TRBJ2-3; 8 bases agree with TRBD2. V was clipped by 3 bases and J by 2 bases; unmatched bases: 6. This CDR3 spans 16 amino acids. The germline V gene encodes CDR1 KGHDR and CDR2 SFDVKD. The CDR3 loop is CATSDGAGELTDTQYF. The CDR3 DNA is TGTGCCACCAGTGATGGAGCGGGGGAGCTCACAGATACGCAGTATTTT.

This chain connects TRBV30 to TRBJ1-1; D gene unclear. Germline V lookup: CDR1 GTSNPN, CDR2 SVGIG (reference sequence). Trimming shortened V by 1 base and J by 8 bases, and 14 bases separated the two germline ends. The CDR3 has 13 amino acids. The CDR3 DNA is TGTGCCTGGAGTGGGGGAATCGCGGGCGAAGCTTTCTTT. The encoded protein is CAWSGGIAGEAFF. The full variable domain, rest sourced from reference TRBV30 and TRBJ1-1, is SQTIHQWPATLVQPVGSPLSLECTVEGTSNPNLYWYRQAAGRGLQLLFYSVGIGQISSEVPQNLSASRPQDRQFILSSKKLLLSDSGFYLCAWSGGIAGEAFFGQGTRLTVV.

This clone has just a few counts. The genes are TRBV18 and TRBJ1-1; tentative D call: TRBD1 (6 bases). The germline gives CDR1 KGHSH, CDR2 LQKENI. The CDR3 runs to 14 residues. V shed 6 bases and J shed 6 bases, with 17 bases lying between them. DNA for the CDR3: TGTGCCAGCTCTCCGGCCAGGGGACGCCCTGAAGCTTTCTTT. Its translation: CASSPARGRPEAFF.

The chain joins TRBV5-1 to TRBJ1-1, with a possible D match to TRBD1 (5 bases). CDR3 length: 14 amino acids. Deletions cut 1 base from V and 6 bases from J, with 13 bases between. Germline V CDR1 and CDR2: SGHRS, YFSETQ. CDR3 DNA sequence: TGCGCCAGCAGCTTGAGGGGCAGTTCATCTGAAGCTTTCTTT. Its translation is CASSLRGSSSEAFF.

The chain carries TRBV18 and TRBJ2-3; D remains ambiguous. The CDR3 extends over 14 amino acids. The V gene lost 3 bases and the J gene lost 3 bases, with 10 bases spanning the gap. The germline gives CDR1 KGHSH, CDR2 LQKENI. The CDR3 DNA follows: TGTGCCAGCTCACCCTTGACTCAGACAGATACGCAGTATTTT. It specifies CASSPLTQTDTQYF. The whole variable domain, remainder taken from reference TRBV18 and TRBJ2-3, is NAGVMQNPRHLVRRRGQEARLRCSPMKGHSHVYWYRQLPEEGLKFMVYLQKENIIDESGMPKERFSAEFPKEGPSILRIQQVVRGDSAAYFCASSPLTQTDTQYFGPGTRLTVL.

V usage is TRBV27 and J usage is TRBJ2-1; 8 bases agree with TRBD1. The V gene's germline CDR1 is MNHEY and CDR2 SMNVEV (reference sequence). J was trimmed by 2 bases and V by 6 bases; bases with no gene match: 0. The CDR3 loop spans 13 amino acids. The CDR3 DNA follows: TGTGCCAGCAGACAGGGGGCCTACAATGAGCAGTTCTTC. Protein product: CASRQGAYNEQFF.

The chain employs TRBV4-3 and TRBJ2-1, with TRBD2 matching 9 bases. The CDR3 consists of 15 residues. With 4 bases clipped from V and 4 bases from J, the junction kept 5 bases outside the gene matches. The germline V gene encodes CDR1 LGHNA and CDR2 YSLEER. CDR3 region: CASSRLAGTYNEQFF. The CDR3 bases are TGCGCCAGCAGCCGGCTAGCGGGGACATACAATGAGCAGTTCTTC.

This clone was counted only a few times. The CDR3 reads CASREPLRSGTDTQYF. The DNA of the CDR3 is TGTGCCAGCAGAGAGCCTCTAAGATCGGGCACAGATACGCAGTATTTT. The rearrangement joins TRBV2 to TRBJ2-3, with D unresolved. This CDR3 is built from 16 residues. Germline V CDR1 and CDR2: SNHLY, FYNNEI. V was shortened by 6 bases and J by 1 base, with 17 bases between the two germline ends.

The rearrangement links TRBV9 to TRBJ1-3; D perhaps matches TRBD1 (6 bases). With 4 bases removed from V and 7 bases from J, the gap between germline ends came to 18 bases. This CDR3 comprises 15 residues. Germline assignment: CDR1 SGDLS and CDR2 YYNGEE. The DNA of the CDR3 is TGTGCCAGCAGCCCCCAGGACAGAGGCGCCAACACCATATATTTT. Protein product: CASSPQDRGANTIYF. Full variable domain (rest looked up from reference TRBV9 and TRBJ1-3): DSGVTQTPKHLITATGQRVTLRCSPRSGDLSVYWYQQSLDQGLQFLIQYYNGEERAKGNILERFSAQQFPDLHSELNLSSLELGDSALYFCASSPQDRGANTIYFGEGSWLTVV.

The chain is built from TRBV5-1 and TRBJ2-3; D possibly corresponds to TRBD2 (6 bases). Trimming took 4 bases from V and 5 from J, leaving 20 bases between them. Germline V gene data show CDR1 as SGHRS and CDR2 as YFSETQ. CDR3 size: 16 residues. CDR3: CASSDKPGLLGDTQYF. For the CDR3, the DNA is TGCGCCAGCAGCGATAAGCCGGGACTCCTTGGAGATACGCAGTATTTT.

CDR3 nucleotide sequence: TGTGCCAGCAGCTTAGTACAGGGTCCCAATCAGCCCCAGCATTTT. It translates to CASSLVQGPNQPQHF. The V gene is TRBV7-6, the J gene TRBJ1-5, with D perhaps matching TRBD1 (6 bases). This CDR3 is built from 15 residues. The germline V and J ends were trimmed by 1 base and 3 bases, with 10 bases remaining between them. Germline assignment: CDR1 SGHVS and CDR2 FNYEAQ.

The rearrangement links TRBV2 to TRBJ1-2; D is undetermined. CDR1 is SNHLY, CDR2 FYNNEI, per germline. The V end lost 4 bases, the J end lost 5 bases, and 14 bases lay between the germline ends. The CDR3 extends over 14 amino acids. CDR3 loop: CASSVPPGIYGYTF. The CDR3 DNA follows: TGTGCCAGCAGTGTTCCCCCGGGAATTTATGGCTACACCTTC.

The chain is built from TRBV20-1 and TRBJ2-5; D not resolved. This CDR3 contains 13 residues. Between the trimmed V and J ends, which lost 3 bases and 5 bases, there was a span of 13 bases. Germline loops: CDR1 DFQATT, CDR2 SNEGSKA (reference sequence). The CDR3 DNA reads as TGCAGTGCTAGTAGATCGAGATTGGAGACCCAGTACTTC. Protein product: CSASRSRLETQYF.

This chain connects TRBV7-2 to TRBJ2-5; 9 positions agree with TRBD2. The CDR3 loop spans 18 amino acids. The J segment lost 6 bases and the V segment lost 2 bases, leaving 16 bases of the junction unmatched. Germline CDR1 SGHTA, CDR2 FQGNSA. This CDR3 reads CASSLMGAGGPPPQTQYF. CDR3 coding DNA: TGTGCCAGCAGCTTAATGGGGGCGGGAGGGCCGCCCCCCCAGACCCAGTACTTC. The complete variable domain, with remaining parts taken from reference TRBV7-2 and TRBJ2-5, reads GAGVSQSPSNKVTEKGKDVELRCDPISGHTALYWYRQSLGQGLEFLIYFQGNSAPDKSGLPSDRFSAERTGGSVSTLTIQRTQQEDSAVYLCASSLMGAGGPPPQTQYFGPGTRLLVL.

The genes are TRBV28 and TRBJ1-1, with 8 bases matching TRBD1. The CDR3 is 14 residues long. Germline loops: CDR1 MDHEN, CDR2 SYDVKM. V shed 6 bases, J shed 2 bases, and the junction held 5 bases outside the gene matches. CDR3 DNA: TGTGCCAGCAGGCCGACAGGGGCCAACACTGAAGCTTTCTTT. It encodes CASRPTGANTEAFF.

The rearrangement joins TRBV6-2 or TRBV6-3 to TRBJ2-3; TRBD1 is a possible D gene (5 bases). Trimming removed 5 bases at V and 5 bases at J, with 17 bases between. CDR1 is MNHEY, CDR2 SVGEGT, per germline. The CDR3 length is 15 residues. As DNA, the CDR3 is TGTGCCAGCAGTCTATCAGGGTGGCGAGGAGATACGCAGTATTTT. This sequence encodes CASSLSGWRGDTQYF.